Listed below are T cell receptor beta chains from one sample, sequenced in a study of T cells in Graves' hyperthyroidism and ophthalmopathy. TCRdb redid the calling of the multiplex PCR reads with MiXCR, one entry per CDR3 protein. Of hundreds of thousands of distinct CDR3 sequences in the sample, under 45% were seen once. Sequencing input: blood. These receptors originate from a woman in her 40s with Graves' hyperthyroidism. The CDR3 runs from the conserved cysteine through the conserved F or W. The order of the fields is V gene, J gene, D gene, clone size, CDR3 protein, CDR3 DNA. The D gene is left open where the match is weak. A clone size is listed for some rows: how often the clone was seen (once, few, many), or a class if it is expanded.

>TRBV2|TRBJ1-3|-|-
CASSPPFGTSGNTIYF
TGTGCCAGCAGTCCCCCTTTCGGGACCTCCGGAAACACCATATATTTT
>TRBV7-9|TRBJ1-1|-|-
CASSFSRDPTAGTEAFF
TGTGCCAGCAGCTTTAGCCGGGACCCTACGGCGGGCACTGAAGCTTTCTTT
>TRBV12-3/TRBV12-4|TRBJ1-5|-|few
CASSLASVTQPQHF
TGTGCCAGCAGTCTCGCGTCTGTCACGCAGCCCCAGCATTTT
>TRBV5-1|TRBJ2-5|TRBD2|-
CASSLWGGTQYF
TGTGCCAGCAGCTTGTGGGGGGGGACCCAGTACTTC
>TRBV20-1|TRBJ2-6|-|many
CSASSQSSGANVLTF
TGCAGTGCTAGTTCTCAGTCGTCTGGGGCCAACGTCCTGACTTTC
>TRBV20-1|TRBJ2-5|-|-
CSAPTGGFKTQYF
TGCAGTGCTCCTACGGGGGGCTTTAAGACCCAGTACTTC
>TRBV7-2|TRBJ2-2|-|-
CASSQPGTGYGELFF
TGTGCCAGCAGTCAACCCGGGACTGGGTATGGGGAGCTGTTTTTT
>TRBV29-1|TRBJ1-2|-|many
CSVTSPPGYTF
TGCAGCGTTACATCCCCGCCTGGCTACACCTTC
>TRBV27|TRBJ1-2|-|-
CASSLFSGLTYGYTF
TGTGCCAGCAGTTTATTTTCCGGGTTGACCTATGGCTACACCTTC
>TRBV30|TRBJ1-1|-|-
CASRPGFLGEAFF
TGTGCCTCCCGCCCGGGGTTCTTAGGTGAAGCTTTCTTT
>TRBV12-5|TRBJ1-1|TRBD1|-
CASGLLTLRRDRGQNTEAFF
TGTGCTAGTGGTTTGCTCACCCTACGAAGGGACAGGGGGCAAAACACTGAAGCTTTCTTT
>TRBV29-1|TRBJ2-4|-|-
CSTWDTAKNIQYF
TGCAGCACGTGGGACACCGCCAAAAACATTCAGTACTTC
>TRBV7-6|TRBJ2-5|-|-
CASSLGNSLQETQYF
TGTGCCAGCAGCTTAGGTAACAGTCTCCAAGAGACCCAGTACTTC
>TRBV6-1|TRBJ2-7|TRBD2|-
CASSQDWSSGLTYEQYF
TGTGCCAGCAGCCAAGATTGGTCTAGCGGGCTTACCTACGAGCAGTACTTC
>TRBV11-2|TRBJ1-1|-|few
CASGLGSHTEAFF
TGTGCCAGCGGCCTGGGGAGCCACACTGAAGCTTTCTTT
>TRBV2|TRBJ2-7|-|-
CARDSRYYNEQYF
TGTGCCAGGGACTCCAGATACTACAATGAGCAGTACTTC
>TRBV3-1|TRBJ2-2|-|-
CASSTRTTNTGELFF
TGTGCCAGCAGCACCCGGACAACGAACACCGGGGAGCTGTTTTTT
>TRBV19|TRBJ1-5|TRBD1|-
CASSPRVEGGGQPQHF
TGTGCCAGTAGTCCACGGGTTGAAGGGGGCGGTCAGCCCCAGCATTTT
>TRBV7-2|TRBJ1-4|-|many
CASSSYGTEKLFF
TGTGCCAGCAGCTCCTACGGGACAGAAAAACTGTTTTTT
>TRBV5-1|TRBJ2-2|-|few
CASSLPGRGPTGELFF
TGCGCCAGCAGCTTGCCCGGGCGAGGGCCCACCGGGGAGCTGTTTTTT
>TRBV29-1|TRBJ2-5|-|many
CSVRRQAQETQYF
TGCAGCGTTAGGCGCCAGGCCCAAGAGACCCAGTACTTC
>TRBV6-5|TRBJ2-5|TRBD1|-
CASRPHGTAKETQYF
TGTGCCAGCAGACCTCACGGGACAGCAAAAGAGACCCAGTACTTC
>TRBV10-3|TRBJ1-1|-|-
CASRLIGVNTEAFF
TGTGCCAGCAGACTTATAGGGGTGAACACTGAAGCTTTCTTT
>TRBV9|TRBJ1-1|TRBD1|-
CASSPNRGSAFF
TGTGCCAGCAGCCCAAACAGGGGTTCAGCTTTCTTT
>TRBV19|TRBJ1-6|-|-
CASREAGPYNSPLHF
TGTGCCAGTAGGGAGGCAGGGCCCTATAATTCACCCCTCCACTTT
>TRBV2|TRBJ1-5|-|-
CASSAQETQHF
TGTGCCAGCAGTGCCCAAGAGACCCAGCATTTT
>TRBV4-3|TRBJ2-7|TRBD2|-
CASSQRTSGYSYEQYF
TGCGCCAGCAGCCAGAGGACTAGCGGGTACTCCTACGAGCAGTACTTC
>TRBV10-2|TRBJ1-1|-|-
CASSEYRLGTEAFF
TGCGCCAGCAGTGAGTACAGGCTAGGCACTGAAGCTTTCTTT
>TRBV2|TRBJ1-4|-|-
CASSYSFQGFSEKLFF
TGTGCCAGCAGTTACTCGTTTCAGGGCTTTAGTGAAAAACTGTTTTTT
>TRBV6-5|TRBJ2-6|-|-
CASSSKFSGANVLTF
TGTGCCAGCAGTTCCAAGTTTTCTGGGGCCAACGTCCTGACTTTC
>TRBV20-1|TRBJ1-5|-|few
CSARGGTGGPQHF
TGCAGTGCTAGAGGTGGGACGGGAGGCCCCCAGCATTTT
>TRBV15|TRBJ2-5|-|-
CATSSLDGEETQYF
TGTGCCACCAGCAGCCTCGACGGGGAAGAGACCCAGTACTTC
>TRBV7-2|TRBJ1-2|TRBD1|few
CASTLQGLGGYTF
TGTGCCAGCACCCTACAGGGGTTAGGGGGCTACACCTTC
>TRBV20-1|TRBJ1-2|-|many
CSARSSWTLHYGYTF
TGCAGTGCTAGAAGTTCCTGGACACTCCATTATGGCTACACCTTC
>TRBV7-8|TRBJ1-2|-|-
CASSNGDYGYTF
TGTGCCAGCAGTAACGGGGACTATGGCTACACCTTC
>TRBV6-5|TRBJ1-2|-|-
CASSYSDMGNYGYTF
TGTGCCAGCAGTTACTCGGATATGGGAAACTATGGCTACACCTTC
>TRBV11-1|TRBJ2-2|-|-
CASSRQSNTGELFF
TGTGCCAGCAGCCGACAATCGAACACCGGGGAGCTGTTTTTT
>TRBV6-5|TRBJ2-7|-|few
CASRLPPGPDNFYEQYF
TGTGCCAGCAGGTTACCCCCGGGGCCCGACAACTTCTACGAGCAGTACTTC
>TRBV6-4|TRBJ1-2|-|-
CAGSDTNYGYTF
TGTGCCGGCAGTGACACCAACTATGGCTACACCTTC
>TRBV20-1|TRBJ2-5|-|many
CSATRIQETQYF
TGCAGTGCTACCCGGATACAAGAGACCCAGTACTTC
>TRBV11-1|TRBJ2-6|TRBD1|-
CASSSEIWKGQKYSGANVLTF
TGTGCCAGCAGTAGTGAGATCTGGAAGGGACAGAAATACTCTGGGGCCAACGTCCTGACTTTC
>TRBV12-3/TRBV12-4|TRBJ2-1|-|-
CASSYYNEQFF
TGTGCCAGCAGTTACTACAATGAGCAGTTCTTC
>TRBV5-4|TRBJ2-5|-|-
CASSLIPARETQYF
TGTGCCAGCAGCTTGATACCAGCCCGGGAGACCCAGTACTTC
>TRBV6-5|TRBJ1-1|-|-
CAISALMNTEAFF
TGTGCCATCAGCGCATTGATGAACACTGAAGCTTTCTTT
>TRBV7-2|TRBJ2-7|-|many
CASSLALSSTYEQYF
TGTGCCAGCAGCTTAGCACTCAGCTCGACCTACGAGCAGTACTTC
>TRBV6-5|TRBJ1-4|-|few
CASSYAYGEKLFF
TGTGCCAGCAGTTACGCATACGGTGAAAAACTGTTTTTT
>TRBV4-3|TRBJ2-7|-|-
CASSRSPQREQYF
TGCGCCAGCAGTCGGAGTCCTCAGAGGGAGCAGTACTTC
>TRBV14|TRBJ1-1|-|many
CASSGVRGSEAFF
TGTGCCAGCAGCGGGGTCCGAGGCAGTGAAGCTTTCTTT
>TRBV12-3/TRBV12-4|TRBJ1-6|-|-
CASSVSGSPLHF
TGTGCCAGCAGCGTTAGCGGGTCACCCCTCCACTTT
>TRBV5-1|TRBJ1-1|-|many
CASSSGSDRLNTEAFF
TGCGCCAGCAGCTCGGGTAGTGACAGGCTGAACACTGAAGCTTTCTTT
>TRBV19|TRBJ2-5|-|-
CASSHRGGNQPQYF
TGTGCCAGTAGCCACAGGGGAGGCAATCAGCCCCAGTACTTC
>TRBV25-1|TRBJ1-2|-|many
CAHSEGYGYTF
TGTGCCCACAGTGAAGGTTATGGCTACACCTTC
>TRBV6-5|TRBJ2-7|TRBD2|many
CASTSRGAREQYF
TGTGCCAGCACGTCGCGGGGGGCAAGGGAGCAGTACTTC
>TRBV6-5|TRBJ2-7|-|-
CASSYSARGESYEQYF
TGTGCCAGCAGTTACTCGGCCAGGGGGGAATCCTACGAGCAGTACTTC
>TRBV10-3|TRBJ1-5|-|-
CATETGENQPQHF
TGTGCCACCGAGACAGGAGAAAATCAGCCCCAGCATTTT
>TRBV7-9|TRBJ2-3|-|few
CASSLGFGGGLTDTQYF
TGTGCCAGCAGCTTAGGATTCGGAGGGGGCCTCACAGATACGCAGTATTTT
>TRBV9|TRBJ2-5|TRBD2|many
CASSVLGTRKETQYF
TGTGCCAGCAGCGTACTAGGGACTAGAAAAGAGACCCAGTACTTC
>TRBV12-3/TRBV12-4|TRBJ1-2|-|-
CASSEAPTGQLGGGYTF
TGTGCCAGCAGTGAAGCCCCGACCGGACAGCTCGGTGGTGGCTACACCTTC
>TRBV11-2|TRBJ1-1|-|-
CASSLPWQKGNTEALF
TGTGCCAGCAGCCTTCCTTGGCAGAAGGGGAACACTGAAGCTCTCTTT
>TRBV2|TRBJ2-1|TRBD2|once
CASSTRLAQTNEQFF
TGTGCCAGCAGTACCCGACTAGCGCAGACCAATGAGCAGTTCTTC